This T cell receptor beta chain was sequenced in a study of T cell changes during pregnancy in multiple sclerosis. This CDR3 is built from 17 residues. CDR1 is SNHLY and CDR2 is FYNNEI in the germline V gene. The V end was cut by 0 bases, the J end by 1 base, with 13 bases between. Using immunoSEQ multiplex PCR, the repertoire was profiled, and TCRdb retains in-frame clones only, with some absent. The table has approximately 83,000 clones, about 94% seen once. Specimen: peripheral blood, collected in the third trimester of pregnancy. The chain joins TRBV2 to TRBJ1-5; D not certain. The sequence was obtained from a female donor with multiple sclerosis, enrolled in a pregnancy study. CDR3 sequence (DNA): TGTGCCAGCAGTGAAGCGGCCTCAACCGAAAGCAATCAGCCCCAGCATTTT. Translating gives CASSEAASTESNQPQHF.